This T cell receptor beta chain emerged from a study of shared clonotypes between healthy human individuals. General observations from the study: Despite large depth, sorted-subset datasets appeared incompletely sequenced.

This CDR3 is built from 14 residues. The germline V gene has CDR1 LNHDA and CDR2 SQIVND (reference sequence). V was cut by 9 bases and J by 5 bases, with 17 bases left in between. In regard to this clone: Its cognate antigen is unknown.

Execution of the assay was at deep level. Genomic DNA of each subset was evenly split across several immunoSEQ plates. In the original processing: Junction-only immunoSEQ sequences carried no quality scores, so filtering differed. Only in-frame clones appear in the TCRdb table, and some are missing; sequencing was by immunoSEQ multiplex PCR. The D gene and trimming were derived from the DNA, and the V and J assignments and clone size from that table. The table shows fewer than 1.8 million clones, with just under 99% occurring only once. The V call is TRBV19, the J call TRBJ2-1; tentative D call: TRBD2 (6 bases). The TCR sequence derives from a man aged 30 to 39 in good health. Sequenced: naive CD4+ T cells sorted from blood. Subset here: CD45RA+ positively selected. The CDR3 loop is CASLGASDDNEQFF. For the CDR3, the DNA is TGTGCCAGCTTAGGAGCTAGCGACGACAATGAGCAGTTCTTC. Combining the CDR3 with reference TRBV19 and TRBJ2-1 gives the whole variable domain DGGITQSPKYLFRKEGQNVTLSCEQNLNHDAMYWYRQDPGQGLRLIYYSQIVNDFQKGDIAEGYSVSREKKESFPLTVTSAQKNPTAFYLCASLGASDDNEQFFGPGTRLTVL.